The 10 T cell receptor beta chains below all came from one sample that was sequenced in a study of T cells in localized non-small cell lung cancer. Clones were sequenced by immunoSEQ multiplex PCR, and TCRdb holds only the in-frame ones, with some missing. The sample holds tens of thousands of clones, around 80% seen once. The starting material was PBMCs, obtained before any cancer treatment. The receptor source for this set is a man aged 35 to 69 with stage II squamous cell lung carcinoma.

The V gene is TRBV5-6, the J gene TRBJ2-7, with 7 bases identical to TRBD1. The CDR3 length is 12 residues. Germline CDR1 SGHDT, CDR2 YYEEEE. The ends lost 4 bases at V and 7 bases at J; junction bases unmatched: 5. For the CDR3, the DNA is TGTGCCAGCAGCGTGGACAGGTGGGAGCAGTACTTC. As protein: CASSVDRWEQYF.

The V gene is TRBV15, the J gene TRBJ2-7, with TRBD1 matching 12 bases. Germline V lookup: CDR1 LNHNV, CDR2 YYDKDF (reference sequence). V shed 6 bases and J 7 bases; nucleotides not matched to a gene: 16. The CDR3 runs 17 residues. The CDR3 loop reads CATRSGTGGLKSREQYF. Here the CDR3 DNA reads TGTGCCACCAGGAGTGGGACAGGGGGCCTTAAATCGAGGGAGCAGTACTTC.

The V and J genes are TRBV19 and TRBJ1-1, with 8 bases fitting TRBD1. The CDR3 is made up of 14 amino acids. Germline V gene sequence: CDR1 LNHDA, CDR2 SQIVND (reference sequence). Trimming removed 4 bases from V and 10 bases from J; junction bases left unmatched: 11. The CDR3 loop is CASSTAGQGKGAFF. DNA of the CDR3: TGTGCCAGTAGTACCGCCGGACAGGGTAAGGGAGCTTTCTTT.

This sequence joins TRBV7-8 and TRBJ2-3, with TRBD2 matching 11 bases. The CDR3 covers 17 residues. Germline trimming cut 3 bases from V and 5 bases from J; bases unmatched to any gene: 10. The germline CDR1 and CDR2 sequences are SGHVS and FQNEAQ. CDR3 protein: CASSFLPSGGRKDTQYF. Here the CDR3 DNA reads TGTGCCAGCAGCTTCCTCCCTAGCGGGGGGCGCAAAGATACGCAGTATTTT.

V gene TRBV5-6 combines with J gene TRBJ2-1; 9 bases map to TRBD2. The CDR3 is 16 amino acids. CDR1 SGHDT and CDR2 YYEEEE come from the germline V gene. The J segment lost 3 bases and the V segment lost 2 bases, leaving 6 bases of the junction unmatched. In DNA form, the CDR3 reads TGTGCCAGCAGCTTTGCGCGGGAGGGCCTCTACAATGAGCAGTTCTTC. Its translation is CASSFAREGLYNEQFF.

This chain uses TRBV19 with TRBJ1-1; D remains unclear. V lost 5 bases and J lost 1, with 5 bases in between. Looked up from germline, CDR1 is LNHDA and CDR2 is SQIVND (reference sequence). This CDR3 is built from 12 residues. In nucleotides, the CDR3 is TGTGCCAGTAGTCTGCAGAACACTGAAGCTTTCTTT. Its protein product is CASSLQNTEAFF.

The CDR3 DNA is TGTGCCAGCAGTTACTCGGGGGGCAGGGTGAGGGAAAAACTGTTTTTT. Translating gives CASSYSGGRVREKLFF. The rearrangement links TRBV6-6 to TRBJ1-4, with D possibly matching TRBD1 (6 bases). This CDR3 has 16 amino acids. The germline CDR1 and CDR2 sequences are MNHNY and SVGAGI (reference sequence). The ends were cut back, 0 bases at V and 8 bases at J, with 16 bases in the middle.

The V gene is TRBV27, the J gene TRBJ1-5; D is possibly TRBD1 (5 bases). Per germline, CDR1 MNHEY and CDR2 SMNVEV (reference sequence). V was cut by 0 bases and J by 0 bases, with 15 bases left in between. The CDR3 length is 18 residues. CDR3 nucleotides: TGTGCCAGCAGTTTATCGTGGAAAGGGGCTTATAGCAATCAGCCCCAGCATTTT. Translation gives CASSLSWKGAYSNQPQHF.

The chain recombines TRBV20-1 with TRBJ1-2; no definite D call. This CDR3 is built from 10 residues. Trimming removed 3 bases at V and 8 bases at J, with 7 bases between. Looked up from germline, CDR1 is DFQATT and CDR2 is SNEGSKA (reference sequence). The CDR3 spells CSASQEGYTF. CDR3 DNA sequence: TGCAGTGCTAGCCAGGAGGGCTACACCTTC.

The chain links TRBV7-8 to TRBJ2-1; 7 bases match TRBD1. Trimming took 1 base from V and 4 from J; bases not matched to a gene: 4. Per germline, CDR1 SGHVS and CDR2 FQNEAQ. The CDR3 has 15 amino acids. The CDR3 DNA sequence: TGTGCCAGCAGCTTAGATAGGGGGCTGTACAATGAGCAGTTCTTC. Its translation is CASSLDRGLYNEQFF.